This is a list of T cell receptor beta chains from one sample in a study of T-cell reconstitution after alpha-beta-depleted transplantation in children. TCRdb passed the PCR reads through MiXCR, listing each CDR3 protein once. The sample yields 360,000 or so distinct CDR3 sequences, 20% seen once. Sequenced material: PBMCs from the stem cell graft donor, taken from the stem cell graft. The receptors were sampled from a human donor who donated a stem cell graft to a child with acute myeloid leukemia. CDR3s include the opening cysteine and the closing phenylalanine or tryptophan. Fields, in order: V gene, clone size, D gene, J gene, CDR3 DNA, CDR3 protein. The D gene is left open where the match is weak. Clone size is shown for a subset of rows, as once, few, many or a class of expanded clone.

>TRBV4-1|-|TRBD2|TRBJ2-3
TGCGCCAGCAGCCAAGATAGGGGACTAGCGGGGAGGATACTCACAGATACGCAGTATTTT
CASSQDRGLAGRILTDTQYF
>TRBV28|-|-|TRBJ2-7
TGTGCCAGCAGTTTAGAGGGATCAGGCCGCTCCTACGAGCAGTACTTC
CASSLEGSGRSYEQYF
>TRBV5-5|many|TRBD2|TRBJ2-2
TGTGCCAGCAGCTTGACCTGGACCAGCGGGGCCGGGGAGCTGTTTTTT
CASSLTWTSGAGELFF
>TRBV6-5|-|TRBD1|TRBJ1-2
TGTGCCAGCAGTTCCCCATCAGGGGGCAGCGGCTACACCTTC
CASSSPSGGSGYTF
>TRBV25-1|few|-|TRBJ2-1
TGTGCCAGCAGTGCCGAGGGGGGTGGGCGGGAACTCTCCTACAATGAGCAGTTCTTC
CASSAEGGGRELSYNEQFF
>TRBV27|many|TRBD1|TRBJ1-1
TGTGCCAGCAGTTTTCGAACAGGGGTGAACACTGAAGCTTTCTTT
CASSFRTGVNTEAFF
>TRBV7-2|-|TRBD1|TRBJ2-3
TGTGCCAGCAGCGTGGGACAGGGCAACACAGATACGCAGTATTTT
CASSVGQGNTDTQYF
>TRBV12-5|few|TRBD1|TRBJ2-3
TGTGCTAGTGGTTCCTTCTCCGACAGGGCACATACGCAGTATTTT
CASGSFSDRAHTQYF
>TRBV15|few|-|TRBJ1-1
TGTGCCACCAGCAGAGCTCAACAGGTGAACACTGAAGCTTTCTTT
CATSRAQQVNTEAFF
>TRBV29-1|-|TRBD1|TRBJ2-1
TGCAGCGTTGAAGTCCGGGACAGGGGAGACAATGAGCAGTTCTTC
CSVEVRDRGDNEQFF
>TRBV5-1|-|-|TRBJ1-1
TGCGCCAGCAGCTGGCAGGGAGCTAACACTGAAGCTTTCTTT
CASSWQGANTEAFF
>TRBV5-5|few|TRBD2|TRBJ2-1
TGTGCCAGCAGCTTGGACCTAGGACTAGCTTTCTACAATGAGCAGTTCTTC
CASSLDLGLAFYNEQFF
>TRBV5-1|-|TRBD1|TRBJ1-4
TGCGCCAGCAGCTCCACGAGACAGGGGAGTGAAAAACTGTTTTTT
CASSSTRQGSEKLFF
>TRBV12-3/TRBV12-4|-|-|TRBJ2-3
TGTGCCAGCACCCTAGCTAGCACAGATACGCAGTATTTT
CASTLASTDTQYF
>TRBV29-1|many|-|TRBJ2-7
TGCAGCGCCACGCATCACTACGAGCAGTACTTC
CSATHHYEQYF
>TRBV27|-|TRBD2|TRBJ2-1
TGTGCCAGCAGTTTCGGACTAGCGGACAATGAGCAGTTCTTC
CASSFGLADNEQFF
>TRBV5-6|-|TRBD1|TRBJ2-7
TGTGCCAGCAGCCCCGGGACAGGGGCGAGCGAGCAGTACTTC
CASSPGTGASEQYF
>TRBV20-1|few|-|TRBJ1-1
TGCAGTGCTAGATGGGCCGGCAGAACGAACACTGAAGCTTTCTTT
CSARWAGRTNTEAFF
>TRBV5-1|-|TRBD2|TRBJ2-1
TGCGCCAGCACCCCGGATGTAACGGGAGGTGGCAATGAGCAGTTCTTC
CASTPDVTGGGNEQFF
>TRBV4-3|many|-|TRBJ1-2
TGCGCCAGCAGCCAACCGGGCGGGGTTGTCTCTGGCTACACCTTC
CASSQPGGVVSGYTF
>TRBV6-5|-|TRBD1|TRBJ1-1
TGTGCCAGCAGTTTTGGACAGGGGCCGAACACTGAAGCTTTCTTT
CASSFGQGPNTEAFF
>TRBV7-9|-|-|TRBJ2-7
TGTGCCAGCAGCCCCACCCCTGTCAGAACTAGGGACGAGCAGTACTTC
CASSPTPVRTRDEQYF
>TRBV12-3/TRBV12-4|-|-|TRBJ2-5
TGTGCCAGCCGGGGTGGGGGCCTTGGTGAGACCCAGTACTTC
CASRGGGLGETQYF